This T cell receptor beta chain was identified during a study of blood T cell repertoires in COVID-19. In germline, CDR1 is LGHNA, CDR2 YSLEER. The germline V and J ends were trimmed by 0 bases and 4 bases, with 6 bases remaining between them. The CDR3 extends over 14 amino acids. Data came from immunoSEQ multiplex PCR; TCRdb stores just in-frame clones and leaves some out. This table has about 210,000 clones, 65% to 90% appearing once. The material sequenced was PBMCs or T cells enriched from blood (not recorded which). The receptor's source is a woman in her forties or fifties with acute COVID-19. The chain employs TRBV4-3 and TRBJ1-4; D remains unclear. Written as DNA, the CDR3 is TGCGCCAGCAGCCAAGAGTCGGGTAATGAAAAACTGTTTTTT. It is translated as CASSQESGNEKLFF.